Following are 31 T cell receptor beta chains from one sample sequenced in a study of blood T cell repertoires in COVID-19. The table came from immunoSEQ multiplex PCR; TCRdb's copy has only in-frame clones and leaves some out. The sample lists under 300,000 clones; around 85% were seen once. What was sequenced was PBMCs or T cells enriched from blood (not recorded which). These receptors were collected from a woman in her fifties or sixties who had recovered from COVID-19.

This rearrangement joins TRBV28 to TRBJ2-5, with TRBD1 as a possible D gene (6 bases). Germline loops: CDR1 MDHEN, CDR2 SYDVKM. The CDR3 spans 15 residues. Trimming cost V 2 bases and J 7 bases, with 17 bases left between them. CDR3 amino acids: CASSLPGTTGGTQYF. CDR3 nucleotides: TGTGCCAGCAGTTTACCCGGGACAACCGGCGGGACCCAGTACTTC.

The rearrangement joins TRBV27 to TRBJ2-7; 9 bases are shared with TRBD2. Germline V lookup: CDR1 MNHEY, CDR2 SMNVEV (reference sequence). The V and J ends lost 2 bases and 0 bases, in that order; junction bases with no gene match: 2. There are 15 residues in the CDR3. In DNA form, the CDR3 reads TGTGCCAGCAGTTTAGCGGGAGGGCACTCCTACGAGCAGTACTTC. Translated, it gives CASSLAGGHSYEQYF.

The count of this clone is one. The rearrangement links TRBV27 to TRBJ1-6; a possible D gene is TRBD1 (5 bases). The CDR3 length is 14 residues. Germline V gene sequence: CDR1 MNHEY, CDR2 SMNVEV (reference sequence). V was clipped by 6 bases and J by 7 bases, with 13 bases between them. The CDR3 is CASSFTGLNSPLHF. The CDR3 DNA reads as TGTGCCAGCAGCTTCACAGGTCTCAATTCACCCCTCCACTTT.

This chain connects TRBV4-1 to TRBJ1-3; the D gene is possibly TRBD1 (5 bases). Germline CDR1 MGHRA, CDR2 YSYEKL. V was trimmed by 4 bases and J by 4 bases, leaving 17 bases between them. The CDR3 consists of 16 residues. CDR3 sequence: CASSPAVGGSGNTIYF. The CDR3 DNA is TGCGCCAGCAGCCCAGCGGTGGGGGGTTCAGGAAACACCATATATTTT.

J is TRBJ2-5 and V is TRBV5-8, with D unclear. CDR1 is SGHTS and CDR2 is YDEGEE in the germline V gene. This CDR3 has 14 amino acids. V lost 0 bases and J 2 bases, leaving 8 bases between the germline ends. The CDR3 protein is CASSLAGGQETQYF. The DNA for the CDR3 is TGTGCCAGCAGCTTGGCCGGCGGTCAAGAGACCCAGTACTTC.

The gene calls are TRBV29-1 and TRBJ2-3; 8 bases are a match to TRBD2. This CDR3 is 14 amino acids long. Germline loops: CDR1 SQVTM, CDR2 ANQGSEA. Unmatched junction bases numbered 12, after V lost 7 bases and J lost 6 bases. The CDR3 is CSGRLARPLDTQYF. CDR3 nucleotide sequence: TGCAGCGGTCGACTAGCGAGGCCCTTGGATACGCAGTATTTT.

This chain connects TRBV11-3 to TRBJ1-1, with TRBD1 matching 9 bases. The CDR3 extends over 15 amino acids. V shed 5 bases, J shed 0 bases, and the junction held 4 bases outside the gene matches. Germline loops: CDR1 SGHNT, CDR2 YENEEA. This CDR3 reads CASSVRQGVNTEAFF. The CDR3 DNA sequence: TGTGCCAGCAGCGTCCGACAGGGGGTGAACACTGAAGCTTTCTTT.

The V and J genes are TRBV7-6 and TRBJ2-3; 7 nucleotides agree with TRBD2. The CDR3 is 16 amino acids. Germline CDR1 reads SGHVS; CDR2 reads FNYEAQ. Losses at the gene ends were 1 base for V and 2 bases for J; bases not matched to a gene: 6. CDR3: CASSLGASGATDTQYF. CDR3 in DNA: TGTGCCAGCAGCTTAGGTGCTAGCGGAGCCACAGATACGCAGTATTTT.

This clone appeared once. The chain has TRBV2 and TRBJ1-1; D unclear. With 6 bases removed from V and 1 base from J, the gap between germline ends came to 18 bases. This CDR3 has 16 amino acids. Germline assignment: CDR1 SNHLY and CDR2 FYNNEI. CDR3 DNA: TGTGCCAGCAGCCCTCTGGTCGAGCGGCCGAACACTGAAGCTTTCTTT. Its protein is CASSPLVERPNTEAFF.

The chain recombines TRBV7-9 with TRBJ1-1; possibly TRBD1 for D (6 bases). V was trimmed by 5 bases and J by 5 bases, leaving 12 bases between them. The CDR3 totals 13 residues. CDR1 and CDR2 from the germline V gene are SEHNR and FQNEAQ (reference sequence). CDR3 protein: CASSLGQWTEAFF. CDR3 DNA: TGTGCCAGCAGCCTCGGACAGTGGACTGAAGCTTTCTTT.

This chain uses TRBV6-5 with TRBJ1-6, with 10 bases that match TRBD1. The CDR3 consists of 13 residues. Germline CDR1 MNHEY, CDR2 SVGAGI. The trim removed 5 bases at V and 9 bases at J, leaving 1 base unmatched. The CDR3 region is CASSRTGGSPLHF. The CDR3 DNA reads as TGTGCCAGCAGTCGGACAGGGGGTTCACCCCTCCACTTT.

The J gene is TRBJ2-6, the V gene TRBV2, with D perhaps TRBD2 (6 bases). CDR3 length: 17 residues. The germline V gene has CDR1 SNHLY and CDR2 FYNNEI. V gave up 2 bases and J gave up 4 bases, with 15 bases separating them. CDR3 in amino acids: CASSESFGGGGANVLTF. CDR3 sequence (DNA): TGTGCCAGCAGTGAATCGTTCGGGGGAGGAGGGGCCAACGTCCTGACTTTC.

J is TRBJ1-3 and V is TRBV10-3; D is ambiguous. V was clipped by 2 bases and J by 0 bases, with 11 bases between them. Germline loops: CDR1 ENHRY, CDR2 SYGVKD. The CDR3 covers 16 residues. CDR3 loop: CAISEHSTLSGNTIYF. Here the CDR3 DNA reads TGTGCCATCAGTGAGCATAGTACGCTCTCTGGAAACACCATATATTTT.

DNA of the CDR3: TGTGCCAGCAGTTTCGCGCAGGGATTTCAGCCCCAGCATTTT. This encodes CASSFAQGFQPQHF. This rearrangement joins TRBV27 to TRBJ1-5; the D gene is possibly TRBD1 (5 bases). The CDR3 consists of 14 residues. The V and J ends lost 3 bases and 6 bases respectively, with 12 bases between them. The germline V gene encodes CDR1 MNHEY and CDR2 SMNVEV (reference sequence).

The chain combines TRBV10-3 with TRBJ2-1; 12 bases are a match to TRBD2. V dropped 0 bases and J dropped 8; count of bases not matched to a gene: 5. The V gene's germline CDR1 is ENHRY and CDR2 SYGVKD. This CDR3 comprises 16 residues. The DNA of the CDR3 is TGTGCCATCAGTGAGTCACTAGCGGGAGGCAATGATGAGCAGTTCTTC. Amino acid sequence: CAISESLAGGNDEQFF.

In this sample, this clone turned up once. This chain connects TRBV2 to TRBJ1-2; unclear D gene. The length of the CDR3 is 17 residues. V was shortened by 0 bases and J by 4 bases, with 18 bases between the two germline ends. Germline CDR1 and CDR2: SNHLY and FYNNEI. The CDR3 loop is CASSEASVEESLYGYTF. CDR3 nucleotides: TGTGCCAGCAGTGAAGCATCGGTGGAGGAGAGCCTCTATGGCTACACCTTC.

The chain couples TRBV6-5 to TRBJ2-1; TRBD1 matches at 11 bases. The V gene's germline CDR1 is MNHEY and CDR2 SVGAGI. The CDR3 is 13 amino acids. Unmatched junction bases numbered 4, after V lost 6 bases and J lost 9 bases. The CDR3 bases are TGTGCCAGCAGAAGGACAGGGGGCAGTGAGCAGTTCTTC. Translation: CASRRTGGSEQFF.

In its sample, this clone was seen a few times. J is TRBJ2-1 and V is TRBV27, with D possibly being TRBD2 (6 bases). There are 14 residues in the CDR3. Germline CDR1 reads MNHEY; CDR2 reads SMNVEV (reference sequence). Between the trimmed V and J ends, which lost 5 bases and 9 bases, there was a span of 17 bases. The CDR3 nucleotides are TGTGCCAGCAGTCTGACTATGCGGGATTTTGAGCAGTTCTTC. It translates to CASSLTMRDFEQFF.

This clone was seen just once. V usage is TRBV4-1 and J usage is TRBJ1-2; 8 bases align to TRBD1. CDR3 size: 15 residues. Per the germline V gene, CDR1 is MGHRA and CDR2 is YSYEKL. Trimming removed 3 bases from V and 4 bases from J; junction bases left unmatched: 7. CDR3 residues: CASSQIQGGAYGYTF. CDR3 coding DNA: TGCGCCAGCAGCCAGATACAGGGGGGCGCCTATGGCTACACCTTC.

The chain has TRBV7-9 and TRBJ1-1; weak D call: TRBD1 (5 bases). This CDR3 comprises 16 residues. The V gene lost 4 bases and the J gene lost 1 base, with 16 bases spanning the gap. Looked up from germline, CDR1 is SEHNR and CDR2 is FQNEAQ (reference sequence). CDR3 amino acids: CASSSPWGDRNTEAFF. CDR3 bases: TGTGCCAGCAGCTCGCCGTGGGGGGATAGGAACACTGAAGCTTTCTTT.

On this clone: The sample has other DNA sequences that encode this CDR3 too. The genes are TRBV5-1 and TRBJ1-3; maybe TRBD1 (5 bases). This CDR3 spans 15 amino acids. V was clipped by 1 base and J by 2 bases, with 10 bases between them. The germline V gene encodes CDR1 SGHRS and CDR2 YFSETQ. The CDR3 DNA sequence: TGCGCCAGCAGCTTGAGCCAGGGTGCTGGAAACACCATATATTTT. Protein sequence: CASSLSQGAGNTIYF. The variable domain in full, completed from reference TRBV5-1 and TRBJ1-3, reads KAGVTQTPRYLIKTRGQQVTLSCSPISGHRSVSWYQQTPGQGLQFLFEYFSETQRNKGNFPGRFSGRQFSNSRSEMNVSTLELGDSALYLCASSLSQGAGNTIYFGEGSWLTVV.

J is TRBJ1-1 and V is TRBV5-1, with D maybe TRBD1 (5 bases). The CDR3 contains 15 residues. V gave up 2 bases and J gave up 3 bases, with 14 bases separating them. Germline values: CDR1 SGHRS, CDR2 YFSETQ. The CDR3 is CASSFRRGTDTEAFF. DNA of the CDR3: TGCGCCAGCAGCTTCCGGCGGGGGACGGACACTGAAGCTTTCTTT.

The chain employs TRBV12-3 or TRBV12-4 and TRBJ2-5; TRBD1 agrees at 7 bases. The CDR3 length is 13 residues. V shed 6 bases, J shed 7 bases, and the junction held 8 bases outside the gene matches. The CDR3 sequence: CASSSSGGGTQYF. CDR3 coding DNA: TGTGCCAGCAGCTCATCAGGGGGTGGGACCCAGTACTTC.

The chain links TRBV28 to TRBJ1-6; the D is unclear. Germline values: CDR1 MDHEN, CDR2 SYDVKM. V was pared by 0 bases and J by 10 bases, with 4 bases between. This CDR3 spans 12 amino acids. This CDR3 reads CASSLWASPLHF. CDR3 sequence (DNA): TGTGCCAGCAGTTTATGGGCCTCACCCCTCCACTTT.

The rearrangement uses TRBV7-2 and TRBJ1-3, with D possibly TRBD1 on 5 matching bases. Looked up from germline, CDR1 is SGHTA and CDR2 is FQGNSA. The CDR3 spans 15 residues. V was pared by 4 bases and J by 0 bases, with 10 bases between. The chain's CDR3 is CASSSYRISGNTIYF. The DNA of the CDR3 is TGTGCCAGCAGCTCTTACAGGATCTCTGGAAACACCATATATTTT.

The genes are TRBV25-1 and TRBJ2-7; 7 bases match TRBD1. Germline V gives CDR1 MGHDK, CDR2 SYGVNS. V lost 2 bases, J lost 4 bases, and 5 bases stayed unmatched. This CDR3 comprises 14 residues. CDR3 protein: CASSEQGDEYEQYF. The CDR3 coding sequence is TGTGCCAGCAGTGAACAGGGGGACGAATACGAGCAGTACTTC.

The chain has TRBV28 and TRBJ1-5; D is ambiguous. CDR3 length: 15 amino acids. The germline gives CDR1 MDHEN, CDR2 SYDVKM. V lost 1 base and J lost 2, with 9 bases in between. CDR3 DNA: TGTGCCAGCAGTTTATCGGGGAACGGCAATCAGCCCCAGCATTTT. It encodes CASSLSGNGNQPQHF.

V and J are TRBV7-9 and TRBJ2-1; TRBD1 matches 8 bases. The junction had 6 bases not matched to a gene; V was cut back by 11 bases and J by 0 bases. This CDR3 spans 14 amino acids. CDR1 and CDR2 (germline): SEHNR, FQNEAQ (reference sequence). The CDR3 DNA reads TGTGCCGTAGGACAGGGAAGCTCCTACAATGAGCAGTTCTTC. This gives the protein CAVGQGSSYNEQFF.

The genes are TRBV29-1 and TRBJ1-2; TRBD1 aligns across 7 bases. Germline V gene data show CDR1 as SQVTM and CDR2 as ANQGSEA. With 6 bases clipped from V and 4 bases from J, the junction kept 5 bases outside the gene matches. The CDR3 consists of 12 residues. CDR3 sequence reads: CSVPGTAYGYTF. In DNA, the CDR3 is TGCAGCGTCCCTGGGACAGCCTATGGCTACACCTTC.

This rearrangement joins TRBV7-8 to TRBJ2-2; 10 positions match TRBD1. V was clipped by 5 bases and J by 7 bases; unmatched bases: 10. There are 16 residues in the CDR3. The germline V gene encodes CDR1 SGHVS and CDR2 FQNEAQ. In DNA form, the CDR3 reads TGTGCCAGCAGCCTCACCGTCGGGACAGGGGACGGGGAGCTGTTTTTT. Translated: CASSLTVGTGDGELFF.

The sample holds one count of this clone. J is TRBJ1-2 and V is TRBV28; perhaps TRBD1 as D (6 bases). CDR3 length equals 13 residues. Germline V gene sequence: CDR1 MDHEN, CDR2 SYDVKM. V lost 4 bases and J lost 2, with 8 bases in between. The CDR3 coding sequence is TGTGCCAGCAGTTGGACAGACAACTATGGCTACACCTTC. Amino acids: CASSWTDNYGYTF.